This T cell receptor beta chain was sequenced for a study of blood T cell repertoires in COVID-19. About the research overall: The study drew acute and convalescent COVID-19 samples from the United States, Italy and Spain. In each case, the material was cDNA or gDNA derived from T cells, B-cell-depleted T cells, or PBMCs.

Germline loops: CDR1 MGHDK, CDR2 SYGVNS. V gave up 7 bases and J gave up 0 bases, with 15 bases separating them. This CDR3 has 15 residues. Authors' analysis steps: Estimates of nucleated cell counts were drawn from the amplification of reference gene primers. Sequencing was performed with immunoSEQ multiplex PCR; in TCRdb, only in-frame clones are kept and a portion is missing. That table furnishes V, J and clone size, whereas the DNA furnished D and trimming. The sample has some 250,000 clones; around 90% are singletons. The chain recombines TRBV25-1 with TRBJ1-2; weak D call: TRBD1 (5 bases). Source material: peripheral blood. The receptor was isolated from a human donor in a cohort sampled during active COVID-19. This chain's CDR3 is CASTPSGAANYGYTF. The CDR3 DNA reads TGTGCCAGCACCCCGAGCGGGGCAGCTAACTATGGCTACACCTTC.